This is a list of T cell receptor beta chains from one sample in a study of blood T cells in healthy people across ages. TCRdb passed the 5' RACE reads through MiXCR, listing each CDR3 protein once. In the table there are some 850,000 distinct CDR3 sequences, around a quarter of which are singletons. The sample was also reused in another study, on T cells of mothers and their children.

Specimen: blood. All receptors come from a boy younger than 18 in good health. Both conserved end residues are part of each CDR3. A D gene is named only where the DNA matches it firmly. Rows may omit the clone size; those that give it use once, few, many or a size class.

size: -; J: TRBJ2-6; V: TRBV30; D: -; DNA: TGTGCCTGGAGATTCGCTGGGGCCAACGTCCTGACTTTC; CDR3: CAWRFAGANVLTF
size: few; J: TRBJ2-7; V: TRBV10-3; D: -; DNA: TGTGCCATCAGTGTCAAGAGGGGCACGCCGTCCTACGAGCAGTACTTC; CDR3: CAISVKRGTPSYEQYF
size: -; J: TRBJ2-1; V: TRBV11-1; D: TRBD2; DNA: TGTGCCAGCACCACAGCGGGGGCGAACTCCTACAATGAGCAGTTCTTC; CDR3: CASTTAGANSYNEQFF
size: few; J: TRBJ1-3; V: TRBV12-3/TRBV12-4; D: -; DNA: TGTGCCAGCAGTGGGTCAGGTCTGATAACCTCTGGAAACACCATATATTTT; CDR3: CASSGSGLITSGNTIYF
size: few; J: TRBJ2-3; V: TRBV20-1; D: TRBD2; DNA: TGCAGTGCTAGAGTGGCGGGGGGGCTAATAGGGGGAGATACGCAGTATTTT; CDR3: CSARVAGGLIGGDTQYF
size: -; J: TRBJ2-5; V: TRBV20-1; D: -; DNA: TGCAGTGCTAGAGATTGGGGAGGGGGAGGGCAAGAGGCCCAGTACTTC; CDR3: CSARDWGGGGQEAQYF
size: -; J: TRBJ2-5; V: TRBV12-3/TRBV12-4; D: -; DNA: TGTGCCAGCAGTTTAGGGGCACCTCAAGAGACCCAGTACTTC; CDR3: CASSLGAPQETQYF
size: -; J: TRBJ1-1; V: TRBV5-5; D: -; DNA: TGTGCCAGCAGCTTTTCGGTAACCTACATGAACACTGAAGCTTTCTTT; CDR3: CASSFSVTYMNTEAFF
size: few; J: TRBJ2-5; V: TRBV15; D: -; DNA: TGTGCCACCAGCAGAGATCTGGGCTCCGAGACCCAGTACTTC; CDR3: CATSRDLGSETQYF
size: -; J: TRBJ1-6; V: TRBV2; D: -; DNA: TGTGCCAGCAGTGACCGGCAGGAGTCCCTTCCGTGGGATACCGCGTATAATTCACCCCTCCACTTT; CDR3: CASSDRQESLPWDTAYNSPLHF
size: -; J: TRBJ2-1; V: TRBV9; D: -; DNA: TGTGCCAGCAGCCCTGGGGGGGGGCACTACAATGAGCAGTTCTTC; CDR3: CASSPGGGHYNEQFF
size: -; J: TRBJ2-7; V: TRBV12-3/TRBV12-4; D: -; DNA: TGTGCCAGCGGAACCGGACTACCCTACGAGCAGTACTTC; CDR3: CASGTGLPYEQYF
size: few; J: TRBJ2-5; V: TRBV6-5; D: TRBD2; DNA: TGTGCCAGCAGTTACTGGCAGATACTAGCGGGGGACCAAGAGACCCAGTACTTC; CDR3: CASSYWQILAGDQETQYF
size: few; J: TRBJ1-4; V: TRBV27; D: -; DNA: TGTGCCAGCAGTTTATTTGGAGGGGGAATTGAAAAACTGTTTTTT; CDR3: CASSLFGGGIEKLFF
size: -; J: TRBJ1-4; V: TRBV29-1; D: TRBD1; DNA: TGCAGCGTTGAGAGGCAGGGGGGCGAAAAACTGTTTTTT; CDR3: CSVERQGGEKLFF
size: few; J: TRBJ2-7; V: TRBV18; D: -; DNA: TGTGCCAGCTCACCGGGGGTTGTGGGGTCCTACGAGCGGTACTTC; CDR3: CASSPGVVGSYERYF
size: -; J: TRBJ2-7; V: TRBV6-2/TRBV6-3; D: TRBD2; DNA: TGTGCCAGCAGTTACCTAGCGGGGGGAACCTACGAGCAGTACTTC; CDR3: CASSYLAGGTYEQYF
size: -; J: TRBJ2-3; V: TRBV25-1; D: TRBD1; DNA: TGTGCCAGCATTCCCGGACAGGAGGCAGATACGCAGTATTTT; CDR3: CASIPGQEADTQYF
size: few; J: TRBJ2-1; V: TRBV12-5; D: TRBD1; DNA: TGTGCTAGTGGTTCCTCGTATATCGGACAGGGTGAAAATGAGCAGTTCTTC; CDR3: CASGSSYIGQGENEQFF
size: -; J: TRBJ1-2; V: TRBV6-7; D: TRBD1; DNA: TGTGCCAGCAGCCGCGACAGGGATACTAACTATGGCTACACCTTC; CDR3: CASSRDRDTNYGYTF
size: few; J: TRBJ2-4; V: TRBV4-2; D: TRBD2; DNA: TGTGCCAGCAGCCAGACTAGCGGGGGGGCCAAACAGGGAGCCAAAAACATTCAGTACTTC; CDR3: CASSQTSGGAKQGAKNIQYF
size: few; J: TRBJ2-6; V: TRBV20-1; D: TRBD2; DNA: TGCAGTGCTAAAGCCCCTAGCGGGGGCTCCCCGTCTGGGGCCAACGTCCTGACTTTC; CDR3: CSAKAPSGGSPSGANVLTF
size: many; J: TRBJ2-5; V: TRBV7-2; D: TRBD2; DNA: TGTGCCAGCAGCCTGGGGAGCGGGGGACAAGAGACCCAGTACTTC; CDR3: CASSLGSGGQETQYF
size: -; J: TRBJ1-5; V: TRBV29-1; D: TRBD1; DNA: TGCAGCGTTGTGGAAAGGGGGCATCAGCCCCAGCATTTT; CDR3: CSVVERGHQPQHF
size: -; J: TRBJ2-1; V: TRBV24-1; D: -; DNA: TGTGCCACCAGTGACCCTCTCACGGGGACATACAATGAGCAGTTCTTC; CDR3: CATSDPLTGTYNEQFF
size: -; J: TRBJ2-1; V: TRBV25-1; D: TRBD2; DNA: TGTGCCAGCAGTGACCGCGGGAGTGGGTCCTACAATGAGCAGTTCTTC; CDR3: CASSDRGSGSYNEQFF
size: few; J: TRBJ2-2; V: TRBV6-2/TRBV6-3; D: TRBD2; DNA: TGTGCCAGCAGTTACTTAGTGGGACTAGCCACCGGGGAGCTGTTTTTT; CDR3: CASSYLVGLATGELFF
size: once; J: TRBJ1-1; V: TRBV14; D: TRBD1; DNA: TGTGCCAGCATGGGGGCAGGGGGCTTTCACACTGAAGCTTTCTTT; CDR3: CASMGAGGFHTEAFF
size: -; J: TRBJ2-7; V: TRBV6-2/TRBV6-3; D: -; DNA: TGTGCCAGTGCCTACAGGGGACTCTCCTACGAGCAGTACTTC; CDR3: CASAYRGLSYEQYF
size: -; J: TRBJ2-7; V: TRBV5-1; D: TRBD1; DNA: TGCGCCAGCAGCTTGGATAGGGGGCGCGAGCAGTACTTC; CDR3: CASSLDRGREQYF
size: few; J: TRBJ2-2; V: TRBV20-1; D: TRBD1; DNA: TGCAGTGCTAGAATACCGGGACAGGGTCACACCGGGGAGCTGTTTTTT; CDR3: CSARIPGQGHTGELFF
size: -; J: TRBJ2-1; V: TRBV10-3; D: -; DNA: TGTGCCATCAGTGAGTCGTGGGTGGGGAGCTCCTACAATGAGCAGTTCTTC; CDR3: CAISESWVGSSYNEQFF
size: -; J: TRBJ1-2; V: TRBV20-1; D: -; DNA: TGCAGTGCTAGAGAAGGGTTGAATGGCTACACCTTC; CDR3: CSAREGLNGYTF
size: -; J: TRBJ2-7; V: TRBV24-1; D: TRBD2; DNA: TGTGCCACCAGTGACTTGGGACTAGCGGGGAGCTACGAGCAGTACTTC; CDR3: CATSDLGLAGSYEQYF
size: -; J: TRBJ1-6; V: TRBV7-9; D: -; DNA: TGTGCCAGCAGCTTAGAACCGGGAACACCCTTCCACTTT; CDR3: CASSLEPGTPFHF
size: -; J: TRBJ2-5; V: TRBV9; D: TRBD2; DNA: TGTGCCAGCAGCCCACCGCGGGGGGGACAAGAGACCCAGTACTTC; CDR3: CASSPPRGGQETQYF
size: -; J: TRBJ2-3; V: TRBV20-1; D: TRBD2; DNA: TGCAGTGCTACACTAGCGGGGGTCACAGATACGCAGTATTTT; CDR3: CSATLAGVTDTQYF
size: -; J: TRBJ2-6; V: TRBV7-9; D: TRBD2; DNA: TGTGCCAGCAGCTTAGGGGTGCGCGGGAGGAACTCTGGGGCCAACGTCCTGACTTTC; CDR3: CASSLGVRGRNSGANVLTF
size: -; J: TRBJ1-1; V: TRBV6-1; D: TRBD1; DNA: TGTGCCAGCAGTAACAGGGGGACCACTGAAGCTTTCTTT; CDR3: CASSNRGTTEAFF
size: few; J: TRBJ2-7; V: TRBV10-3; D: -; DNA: TGTGCCATCAGTGAGCAGGGAAACTACGAGCAGTACTTC; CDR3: CAISEQGNYEQYF
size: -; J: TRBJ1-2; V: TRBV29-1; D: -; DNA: TGCAGCGTTTTAGACAGGTCCTATGGCTACACCTTC; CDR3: CSVLDRSYGYTF
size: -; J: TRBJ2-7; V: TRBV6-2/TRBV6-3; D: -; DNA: TGTGCCAGCAGACACGGGTACGAAACCTACGAGCAGTACTTC; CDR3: CASRHGYETYEQYF
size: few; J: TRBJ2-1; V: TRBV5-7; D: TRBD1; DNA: TGTGCCAGCAGCTTCGATCGGGACAGTTCAAAGCTCTTC; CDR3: CASSFDRDSSKLF
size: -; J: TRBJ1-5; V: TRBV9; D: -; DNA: TGTGCCAGCAGCGTAGGGGAAAGCAATCAGCCCCAGCATTTT; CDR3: CASSVGESNQPQHF
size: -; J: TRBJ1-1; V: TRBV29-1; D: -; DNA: TGCAGCGTTGTTACCAGGGAGATGAACACTGAAGCTTTCTTT; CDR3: CSVVTREMNTEAFF
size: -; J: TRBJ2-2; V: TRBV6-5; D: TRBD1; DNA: TGTGCCAGCAGTTACGGGACAGAGGCTTTCCGTGCCGGGGAGCTGTTTTTT; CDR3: CASSYGTEAFRAGELFF